These 30 T cell receptor beta chains originate from one sample sequenced in a study of blood T cell repertoires in COVID-19. Only in-frame clones appear in the TCRdb table, and some are missing; sequencing was by immunoSEQ multiplex PCR. The sample includes about 320,000 clones, around 85% of them seen just once. Source material: PBMCs or T cells enriched from blood (not recorded which). These receptors were obtained from a woman aged 25 to 39 who had been exposed to COVID-19.

The V and J genes are TRBV6-5 and TRBJ2-7; tentatively, D is TRBD1 (6 bases). The CDR3 sequence is 14 residues long. CDR1 MNHEY and CDR2 SVGAGI come from the germline V gene. Trimming left V 5 bases short and J 0 bases short, with 11 bases between. This CDR3 reads CASSTRQVSYEQYF. CDR3 sequence (DNA): TGTGCCAGCAGTACCCGACAGGTCTCCTACGAGCAGTACTTC.

The V gene is TRBV6-1, the J gene TRBJ2-7; D gene uncertain. V dropped 1 base and J dropped 0 bases, with 7 bases sitting between them. The CDR3 totals 14 residues. Per the germline V gene, CDR1 is MNHNS and CDR2 is SASEGT. The CDR3 here is CASSEGPSSYEQYF. The CDR3 region has the DNA TGTGCCAGCAGTGAAGGCCCTAGCTCCTACGAGCAGTACTTC.

V and J are TRBV11-2 and TRBJ2-1, with a possible D match to TRBD1 (5 bases). The length of the CDR3 is 15 residues. The V gene lost 5 bases and the J gene lost 7 bases, with 18 bases spanning the gap. Germline CDR1 is SGHAT and CDR2 is FQNNGV. CDR3 sequence: CASSAGQGIKNEQFF. CDR3 coding DNA: TGTGCCAGCAGCGCCGGCCAGGGTATCAAAAATGAGCAGTTCTTC.

A note on this clone: The same CDR3 also results from other DNA sequences found in this sample. J is TRBJ2-7 and V is TRBV12-3 or TRBV12-4; D call uncertain. The length of the CDR3 is 13 residues. Trimming left V 1 base short and J 1 base short, with 5 bases between. CDR3 protein: CASSLVGSYEQYF. As DNA, the CDR3 is TGTGCCAGCAGTTTAGTCGGTTCCTACGAGCAGTACTTC.

The sample holds one count of this clone. The rearrangement links TRBV3-1 (or the pseudogene TRBV3-2) to TRBJ2-1; 10 positions agree with TRBD2. The CDR3 has 14 amino acids. Germline-derived CDR1 and CDR2 are LGHDT and YNNKEL (reference sequence). Trimming took 6 bases from V and 5 from J; bases not matched to a gene: 4. The CDR3 coding sequence is TGTGCCAGCAGAGCAGCGGGGGGGCACAATGAGCAGTTCTTC. Translated, it gives CASRAAGGHNEQFF.

The chain is built from TRBV5-1 and TRBJ2-7; 9 nucleotides align to TRBD2. CDR3 length: 15 residues. Germline CDR1 and CDR2: SGHRS and YFSETQ. Unmatched junction bases numbered 7, after V lost 3 bases and J lost 3 bases. The CDR3 protein is CASSSEAGGYYEQYF. The CDR3 nucleotides read TGCGCCAGCAGCTCTGAGGCGGGGGGGTACTACGAGCAGTACTTC.

V gene TRBV19 combines with J gene TRBJ2-7, with TRBD1 matching over 8 bases. Germline V gene lookup returns CDR1 LNHDA and CDR2 SQIVND (reference sequence). The V gene end was trimmed by 5 bases and the J gene end by 5 bases; junction bases not matched to a gene: 11. The CDR3 is made up of 15 amino acids. The CDR3 sequence: CASSPTTQGGHEQYF. The CDR3 nucleotides read TGTGCCAGTAGTCCCACTACACAGGGGGGCCACGAGCAGTACTTC.

The chain combines TRBV14 with TRBJ2-7; possible D gene TRBD2, 6 bases. V lost 4 bases and J 2 bases, leaving 15 bases between the germline ends. CDR1 is SGHDN, CDR2 FVKESK, per germline. The CDR3 totals 15 residues. CDR3 sequence: CASSLGTVGPYEQYF. The CDR3 nucleotides are TGTGCCAGCAGCCTTGGGACTGTTGGGCCCTACGAGCAGTACTTC.

This rearrangement joins TRBV28 to TRBJ1-1; D is undetermined. Per germline, CDR1 MDHEN and CDR2 SYDVKM. Between the trimmed V and J ends, which lost 6 bases and 8 bases, there was a span of 16 bases. CDR3 length equals 13 residues. CDR3 region: CASRAATQTEAFF. CDR3 nucleotide sequence: TGTGCCAGCAGAGCGGCTACCCAGACAGAAGCTTTCTTT.

This clone was detected only once. The chain is built from TRBV7-9 and TRBJ2-3; tentatively, D is TRBD2 (5 bases). The CDR3 extends over 16 amino acids. V gave up 5 bases and J gave up 0 bases, with 15 bases separating them. The germline V gene encodes CDR1 SEHNR and CDR2 FQNEAQ (reference sequence). CDR3 protein: CASSRPFGESTDTQYF. As DNA, the CDR3 is TGTGCCAGCAGCCGACCTTTCGGGGAGAGCACAGATACGCAGTATTTT.

This clone has only one observation. V is TRBV15 and J is TRBJ2-2; maybe TRBD1 (6 bases). Germline-derived CDR1 and CDR2 are LNHNV and YYDKDF (reference sequence). V lost 5 bases and J lost 3, with 19 bases in between. This CDR3 is built from 17 residues. The CDR3 DNA sequence: TGTGCCACCAGCGCTGATTACAGGGAATTTGACACCGGGGAGCTGTTTTTT. Amino acid sequence: CATSADYREFDTGELFF.

The rearrangement links TRBV4-1 to TRBJ1-4, with TRBD1 matching over 10 bases. This CDR3 has 16 residues. Germline loops: CDR1 MGHRA, CDR2 YSYEKL. J lost 2 bases, V lost 5 bases, and 5 bases had no gene match. DNA for the CDR3: TGCGCCAGCAGCGGACGACAGGGGGCGACTAATGAAAAACTGTTTTTT. Amino acid sequence: CASSGRQGATNEKLFF.

DNA of the CDR3: TGCGCCAGCAGCTTGGGAACAGGGGTTGTCTACAATGAGCAGTTCTTC. It is translated as CASSLGTGVVYNEQFF. This chain joins TRBV5-1 and TRBJ2-1; 7 positions match TRBD1. This CDR3 has 16 residues. V lost 0 bases to trimming and J lost 3 bases; unmatched junction nucleotides: 6. In germline, CDR1 is SGHRS, CDR2 YFSETQ.

There are a few counts of this clone. The V call is TRBV29-1, the J call TRBJ2-1, with 13 nucleotides matching TRBD2. The CDR3 runs to 17 residues. Losses at the gene ends were 1 base for V and 4 bases for J; bases not matched to a gene: 7. CDR1 and CDR2 from the germline V gene are SQVTM and ANQGSEA. CDR3 sequence: CSVEGQGTSGTYNEQFF. The CDR3 DNA sequence: TGCAGCGTTGAAGGACAAGGGACTAGCGGGACTTACAATGAGCAGTTCTTC.

V is TRBV24-1 and J is TRBJ2-5, with 7 positions matching TRBD2. The V gene end was trimmed by 4 bases and the J gene end by 5 bases; junction bases not matched to a gene: 12. The CDR3 contains 16 residues. Germline V gene sequence: CDR1 KGHDR, CDR2 SFDVKD. DNA for the CDR3: TGTGCCACCAGTGAGGTGGGCACCGGGACTATCGAGACCCAGTACTTC. It encodes CATSEVGTGTIETQYF.

The rearrangement links TRBV13 to TRBJ1-2; D ambiguous. Germline assignment: CDR1 PRHDT and CDR2 FYEKMQ (reference sequence). This CDR3 has 15 residues. V gave up 5 bases and J gave up 2 bases, with 15 bases separating them. In DNA, the CDR3 is TGTGCCAGCAGCCCTCCCGGGTTGCAGAACTATGGCTACACCTTC. This encodes CASSPPGLQNYGYTF.

This clone came up once. The chain joins TRBV14 to TRBJ2-7; 9 nucleotides agree with TRBD2. V dropped 6 bases and J dropped 4; count of bases not matched to a gene: 16. The germline gives CDR1 SGHDN, CDR2 FVKESK. CDR3 size: 17 residues. The CDR3 region is CASSIRGGLAGRYEQYF. CDR3 coding DNA: TGTGCCAGCAGTATACGAGGAGGGCTAGCGGGGCGTTACGAGCAGTACTTC.

This chain links TRBV12-3 or TRBV12-4 with TRBJ2-1, with D perhaps matching TRBD1 (6 bases). The CDR3 totals 12 residues. The V gene lost 11 bases and the J gene lost 6 bases, with 14 bases spanning the gap. Here the CDR3 reads CAGGQGINEQFF. In nucleotides, the CDR3 is TGTGCCGGGGGCCAGGGGATCAATGAGCAGTTCTTC.

The chain carries TRBV9 and TRBJ1-4, with a tentative D call TRBD1 (6 bases). In germline, CDR1 is SGDLS, CDR2 YYNGEE. V gave up 4 bases and J gave up 8 bases, with 18 bases separating them. The CDR3 contains 15 residues. In DNA form, the CDR3 reads TGTGCCAGCAGCCCCTGGGCGGGGGCAGGGGAAAAACTGTTTTTT. As protein: CASSPWAGAGEKLFF.

The J gene is TRBJ2-7, the V gene TRBV14; 8 bases map to TRBD2. J was trimmed by 0 bases and V by 4 bases; bases with no gene match: 8. The length of the CDR3 is 16 residues. Germline V lookup: CDR1 SGHDN, CDR2 FVKESK. CDR3 in amino acids: CASSRGLVPSSYEQYF. In nucleotides, the CDR3 is TGTGCCAGCAGCCGGGGACTAGTCCCGAGCTCCTACGAGCAGTACTTC.

This chain connects TRBV5-1 to TRBJ1-2; 7 bases map to TRBD1. The CDR3 is 13 residues long. Germline CDR1 SGHRS, CDR2 YFSETQ. The trim removed 7 bases at V and 6 bases at J, leaving 9 bases unmatched. For the CDR3, the DNA is TGCGCCAGCGGGACAGCCTTAGGAGATGGCTACACCTTC. Translation gives CASGTALGDGYTF. Using reference TRBV5-1 and TRBJ1-2 for the parts outside the CDR3, the full variable domain is KAGVTQTPRYLIKTRGQQVTLSCSPISGHRSVSWYQQTPGQGLQFLFEYFSETQRNKGNFPGRFSGRQFSNSRSEMNVSTLELGDSALYLCASGTALGDGYTFGSGTRLTVV.

The chain uses TRBV28 and TRBJ1-2; the D gene is possibly TRBD1 (6 bases). The germline gives CDR1 MDHEN, CDR2 SYDVKM. V lost 6 bases, J lost 4 bases, and 12 bases lay in between. The CDR3 loop spans 13 amino acids. The DNA for the CDR3 is TGTGCCAGCAGCCCTACAGGGCTCTATGGCTACACCTTC. It specifies CASSPTGLYGYTF.

The chain joins TRBV19 to TRBJ1-1, with 8 bases aligning to TRBD1. The V and J ends lost 5 bases and 1 base, in that order; junction bases with no gene match: 6. This CDR3 has 15 amino acids. CDR1 LNHDA and CDR2 SQIVND come from the germline V gene (reference sequence). CDR3 coding DNA: TGTGCCAGTAGTGTCCTGACAGGGGCGAACACTGAAGCTTTCTTT. It translates to CASSVLTGANTEAFF.

This clone appeared many times. The chain uses TRBV5-1 and TRBJ1-5; perhaps TRBD1 as D (5 bases). The CDR3 is made up of 18 amino acids. In germline, CDR1 is SGHRS, CDR2 YFSETQ. V lost 0 bases and J lost 1, with 17 bases in between. For the CDR3, the DNA is TGCGCCAGCAGCTTGGTTTTTATGGGTCGGGGGAGCAATCAGCCCCAGCATTTT. It yields the protein CASSLVFMGRGSNQPQHF. Based on the CDR3 plus reference TRBV5-1 and TRBJ1-5, the full variable domain is KAGVTQTPRYLIKTRGQQVTLSCSPISGHRSVSWYQQTPGQGLQFLFEYFSETQRNKGNFPGRFSGRQFSNSRSEMNVSTLELGDSALYLCASSLVFMGRGSNQPQHFGDGTRLSIL.

The rearrangement uses TRBV2 and TRBJ2-1; 8 bases fit TRBD1. CDR3 length equals 13 residues. V gave up 6 bases and J gave up 6 bases; unmatched junction bases: 4. Germline CDR1 is SNHLY and CDR2 is FYNNEI. CDR3 loop: CASRDRERNEQFF. In DNA form, the CDR3 reads TGTGCCAGCAGGGACAGGGAGCGCAATGAGCAGTTCTTC. The variable domain in full, completed from reference TRBV2 and TRBJ2-1, reads EPEVTQTPSHQVTQMGQEVILRCVPISNHLYFYWYRQILGQKVEFLVSFYNNEISEKSEIFDDQFSVERPDGSNFTLKIRSTKLEDSAMYFCASRDRERNEQFFGPGTRLTVL.

The table lists this clone with a count of one. The chain has TRBV7-2 and TRBJ2-7; 8 bases fit TRBD1. Germline-derived CDR1 and CDR2 are SGHTA and FQGNSA. The trim removed 6 bases at V and 4 bases at J, leaving 14 bases unmatched. There are 16 residues in the CDR3. The chain's CDR3 is CASSFASGGAEYEQYF. The CDR3 region has the DNA TGTGCCAGCAGTTTCGCTTCAGGGGGCGCGGAATACGAGCAGTACTTC.

The chain links TRBV9 to TRBJ2-3; 8 nucleotides agree with TRBD2. V was pared by 7 bases and J by 3 bases, with 19 bases of the junction left unmatched. This CDR3 spans 18 amino acids. Germline CDR1 is SGDLS and CDR2 is YYNGEE. The CDR3 spells CASSLGWRGEVVTDTQYF. In DNA, the CDR3 is TGTGCCAGCTCCTTAGGTTGGCGGGGGGAGGTCGTGACAGATACGCAGTATTTT. The whole variable domain, remainder taken from reference TRBV9 and TRBJ2-3, is DSGVTQTPKHLITATGQRVTLRCSPRSGDLSVYWYQQSLDQGLQFLIQYYNGEERAKGNILERFSAQQFPDLHSELNLSSLELGDSALYFCASSLGWRGEVVTDTQYFGPGTRLTVL.

The chain has TRBV19 and TRBJ1-1, with D perhaps TRBD1 (5 bases). CDR3 length: 17 residues. V lost 5 bases and J lost 0, with 19 bases in between. Germline CDR1 reads LNHDA; CDR2 reads SQIVND (reference sequence). The CDR3 region has the DNA TGTGCCAGTAGTGACAAGGGACGGACGGGGGTGAACACTGAAGCTTTCTTT. Protein sequence: CASSDKGRTGVNTEAFF.

This clone is a singleton in its sample. The chain uses TRBV19 and TRBJ2-1; 8 bases agree with TRBD2. The CDR3 totals 14 residues. In germline, CDR1 is LNHDA, CDR2 SQIVND (reference sequence). After removal of 5 bases from V and 4 bases from J, the junction contained 4 bases not matched to a gene. The chain's CDR3 is CASSFSGRYNEQFF. The CDR3 DNA sequence: TGTGCCAGTAGTTTCAGCGGGAGATACAATGAGCAGTTCTTC. The full variable domain, in which reference TRBV19 and TRBJ2-1 provide the parts outside the CDR3, is DGGITQSPKYLFRKEGQNVTLSCEQNLNHDAMYWYRQDPGQGLRLIYYSQIVNDFQKGDIAEGYSVSREKKESFPLTVTSAQKNPTAFYLCASSFSGRYNEQFFGPGTRLTVL.

The chain employs TRBV12-3 or TRBV12-4 and TRBJ1-2; a possible D gene is TRBD1 (5 bases). Trimming shortened V by 6 bases and J by 7 bases, and 9 bases separated the two germline ends. The CDR3 extends over 11 amino acids. The CDR3 here is CASRGGAGYTF. CDR3 in DNA: TGTGCCAGCAGGGGGGGAGCTGGCTACACCTTC.